This entry describes one T cell receptor beta chain. Data came from immunoSEQ multiplex PCR; TCRdb stores just in-frame clones and leaves some out. The data hold about 340,000 clones, with around 86% observed a single time. This sample stems from a study of blood T cell repertoires in COVID-19. Germline values: CDR1 SGHAT, CDR2 FQNNGV. This CDR3 contains 11 residues. The V and J ends lost 6 bases and 12 bases respectively, with 12 bases between them. The sequence came from a woman aged 40 to 50 with acute COVID-19. The gene calls are TRBV11-2 and TRBJ2-1; TRBD2 might be the D (6 bases). The source material was PBMCs or T cells enriched from blood (not recorded which). The CDR3 nucleotides are TGTGCCAGCAGATTGGGGGGAGGGCAGTTCTTC. Amino acids: CASRLGGGQFF.